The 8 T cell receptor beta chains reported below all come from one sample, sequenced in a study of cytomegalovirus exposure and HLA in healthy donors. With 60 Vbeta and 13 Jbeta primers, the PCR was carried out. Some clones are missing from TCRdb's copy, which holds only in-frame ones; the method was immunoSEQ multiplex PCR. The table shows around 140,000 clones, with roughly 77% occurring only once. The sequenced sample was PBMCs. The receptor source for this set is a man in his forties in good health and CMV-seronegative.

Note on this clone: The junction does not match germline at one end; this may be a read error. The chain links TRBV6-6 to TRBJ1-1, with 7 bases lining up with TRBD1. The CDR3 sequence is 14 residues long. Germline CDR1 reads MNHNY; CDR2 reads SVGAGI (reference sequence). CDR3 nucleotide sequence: TGTGCCAGCAGTTACTCGACAGGGAACAGTGAAGCTTTCTTT. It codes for CASSYSTGNSEAFF.

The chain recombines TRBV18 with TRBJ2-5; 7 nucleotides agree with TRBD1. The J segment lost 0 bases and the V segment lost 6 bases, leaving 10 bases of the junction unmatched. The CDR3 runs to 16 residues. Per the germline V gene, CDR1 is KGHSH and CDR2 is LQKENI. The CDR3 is CASSLRQGQHQETQYF. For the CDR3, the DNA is TGTGCCAGCTCGCTGCGACAGGGACAGCACCAAGAGACCCAGTACTTC.

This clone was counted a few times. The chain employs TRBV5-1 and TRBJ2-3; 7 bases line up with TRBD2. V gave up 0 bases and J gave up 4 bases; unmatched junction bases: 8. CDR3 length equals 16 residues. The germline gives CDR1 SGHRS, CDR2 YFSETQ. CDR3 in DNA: TGCGCCAGCAGCTTGGATTCCGGCGGGAGAGCAGATACGCAGTATTTT. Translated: CASSLDSGGRADTQYF. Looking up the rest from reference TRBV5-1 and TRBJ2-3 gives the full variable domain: KAGVTQTPRYLIKTRGQQVTLSCSPISGHRSVSWYQQTPGQGLQFLFEYFSETQRNKGNFPGRFSGRQFSNSRSEMNVSTLELGDSALYLCASSLDSGGRADTQYFGPGTRLTVL.

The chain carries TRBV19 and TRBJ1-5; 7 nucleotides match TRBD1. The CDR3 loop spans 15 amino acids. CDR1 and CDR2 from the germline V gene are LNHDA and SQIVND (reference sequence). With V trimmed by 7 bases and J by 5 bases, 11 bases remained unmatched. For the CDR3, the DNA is TGTGCCAGTACCAAGGGCCGGGACAGAGATCAGCCCCAGCATTTT. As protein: CASTKGRDRDQPQHF.

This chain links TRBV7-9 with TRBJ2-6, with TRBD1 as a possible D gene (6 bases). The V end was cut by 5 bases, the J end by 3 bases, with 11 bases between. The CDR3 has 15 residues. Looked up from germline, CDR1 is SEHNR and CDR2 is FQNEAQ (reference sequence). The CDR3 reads CASSKNRVGANVLTF. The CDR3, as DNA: TGTGCCAGCAGCAAAAACAGGGTTGGGGCCAACGTCCTGACTTTC.

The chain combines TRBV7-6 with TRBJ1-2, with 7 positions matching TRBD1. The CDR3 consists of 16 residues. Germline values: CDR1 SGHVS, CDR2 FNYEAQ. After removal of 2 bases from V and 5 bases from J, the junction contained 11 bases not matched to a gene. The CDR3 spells CASSLLMDGTAYGYTF. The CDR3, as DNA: TGTGCCAGCAGCTTATTAATGGACGGGACAGCTTATGGCTACACCTTC.

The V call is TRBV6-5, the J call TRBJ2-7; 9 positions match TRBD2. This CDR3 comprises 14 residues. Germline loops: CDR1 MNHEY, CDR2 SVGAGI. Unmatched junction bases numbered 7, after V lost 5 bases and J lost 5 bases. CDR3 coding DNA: TGTGCCAGCAGTGCTGGGACTAGCCGGGACGAGCAGTACTTC. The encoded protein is CASSAGTSRDEQYF.

The CDR3 DNA follows: TGTGCCAGCAGCGTGTCCCGGGAGACAGTTTCACCCCTCCACTTT. Translation gives CASSVSRETVSPLHF. The gene calls are TRBV13 and TRBJ1-6, with TRBD1 as a possible D gene (5 bases). V shed 5 bases and J shed 9 bases, with 17 bases lying between them. Germline V gene sequence: CDR1 PRHDT, CDR2 FYEKMQ (reference sequence). The CDR3 has 15 residues.